Given below is one TCR beta chain in context. Its matching antigen is unknown. The record originates from a study of T cell repertoires in ileal Crohn's disease. Study context: Less than 45% were active smokers at surgery; median disease duration was roughly 7.9 years. General study results and limits: Mucosal expansions were suggested to be mainly CD8 T cells. Every patient over 26.8% clonality showed endoscopic recurrence.

Measured with immunoSEQ multiplex PCR; TCRdb has only the in-frame clones, and not every one. The data contain more than 12,000 clones, about 78% of them seen just once; the ten biggest clones take up around 18%. Losses at the gene ends were 4 bases for V and 6 bases for J; bases not matched to a gene: 9. In germline, CDR1 is SGHRS, CDR2 YFSETQ. The CDR3 has 16 amino acids. Patients were adults with ileal or ileocolonic Crohn's disease needing resection. The J gene is TRBJ2-2, the V gene TRBV5-1, with 10 bases matching TRBD2. Sample: ileal tissue. This receptor was obtained from an adult with Crohn's disease. The DNA for the CDR3 is TGCGCCAGCAGCCTGGTGGAGCTAGCGGGAGCCGGGGAGCTGTTTTTT. This encodes CASSLVELAGAGELFF.